The clone carrying this T cell receptor (beta chain) has a single count. Its antigen remains unknown. The sample belongs to a study of beta chain features in type 1 diabetes. Findings and limits, study-wide: For type 1 diabetes patients, VDJ junctions showed fewer insertions and more deletions.

Germline CDR1 is SEHNR and CDR2 is FQNEAQ (reference sequence). With V trimmed by 4 bases and J by 6 bases, 14 bases remained unmatched. This CDR3 comprises 17 residues. As every portion of the isolated RNA was reverse transcribed, the sequencing read expressed TCRB transcripts. Generated by immunoSEQ multiplex PCR, the TCRdb table keeps only in-frame clones and is missing some. This sample has 140,000 to 150,000 clones; roughly 10% occur once, and the top ten carry approximately 1.3%. What was sequenced was naive CD4+ T cells from blood. V usage is TRBV7-9 and J usage is TRBJ2-1, with TRBD1 matching over 8 bases. This TCR came from a man between 18 and 35 years old in good health. CDR3 residues: CASSSPRTGYVSNEQFF. The CDR3 region has the DNA TGTGCCAGCAGCTCGCCTAGGACAGGGTATGTTAGCAATGAGCAGTTCTTC.